This T cell receptor (beta chain) was observed in a study of cytotoxic CD8 clonotypes in ibrutinib-treated CLL. Study-level findings and limits: Elevated clonality accompanied ibrutinib response, with a return toward baseline values at progression.

Libraries were prepared by immunoSEQ multiplex PCR; TCRdb keeps only in-frame clonotypes and omits some of them. The sample consists of approximately 350,000 clones, over 55% of them appearing once. The sample holds one count of this clone. Antigen: not known. Material: PBMCs, obtained after 36 months of ibrutinib treatment. This clonotype was obtained from a human donor with chronic lymphocytic leukemia.

This CDR3 is CASSPNGQGHTEAFF. Written as DNA, the CDR3 is TGTGCCAGCTCACCGAACGGGCAGGGGCACACTGAAGCTTTCTTT. The rearrangement links TRBV18 to TRBJ1-1; D might be TRBD1 (6 bases). The CDR3 is 15 residues long. Trimming shortened V by 3 bases and J by 3 bases, and 14 bases separated the two germline ends. CDR1 is KGHSH and CDR2 is LQKENI in the germline V gene.